A single sample gave rise to the 20 T cell receptor beta chains below, sequenced in a study of blood T cell repertoires in COVID-19. Sequencing was performed with immunoSEQ multiplex PCR; in TCRdb, only in-frame clones are kept and a portion is missing. The sample has approximately 60,000 clones, 80% to 90% seen once. The sequenced sample was peripheral blood. The receptors shown here come from an elderly man with acute or convalescent COVID-19.

The rearrangement joins TRBV18 to TRBJ1-1, with 12 bases matching TRBD1. This CDR3 contains 16 residues. V was clipped by 4 bases and J by 5 bases; unmatched bases: 8. CDR1 KGHSH and CDR2 LQKENI come from the germline V gene. CDR3 bases: TGTGCCAGCTCACTTGGGACAGGGGGCCAAGGGACTGAAGCTTTCTTT. The encoded protein is CASSLGTGGQGTEAFF.

V gene TRBV2 combines with J gene TRBJ2-3, with TRBD2 identical over 9 bases. This CDR3 contains 16 residues. Germline-derived CDR1 and CDR2 are SNHLY and FYNNEI. After removal of 6 bases from V and 2 bases from J, the junction contained 9 bases not matched to a gene. In DNA form, the CDR3 reads TGTGCCAGCAGGAGGGCTAGCGGGGATTCCACAGATACGCAGTATTTT. As protein: CASRRASGDSTDTQYF.

The V call is TRBV12-3 or TRBV12-4, the J call TRBJ1-1; D gene ambiguous. Trimming shortened V by 2 bases and J by 1 base, and 5 bases separated the two germline ends. The CDR3 covers 13 residues. For the CDR3, the DNA is TGTGCCAGCAGTTTATTATCGAACACTGAAGCTTTCTTT. It specifies CASSLLSNTEAFF.

The chain employs TRBV2 and TRBJ1-5; 7 nucleotides agree with TRBD1. Germline loops: CDR1 SNHLY, CDR2 FYNNEI. The CDR3 has 14 residues. Trimming took 5 bases from V and 4 from J; bases not matched to a gene: 5. The CDR3 region has the DNA TGTGCCAGCAGTCTACAGGGGACTAATCAGCCCCAGCATTTT. Residues: CASSLQGTNQPQHF.

The chain employs TRBV30 and TRBJ1-2; 8 bases map to TRBD1. Germline-derived CDR1 and CDR2 are GTSNPN and SVGIG (reference sequence). V gave up 2 bases and J gave up 3 bases; unmatched junction bases: 11. The CDR3 is 16 residues long. The CDR3: CAWSPGQGRPYYGYTF. As DNA, the CDR3 is TGTGCCTGGAGTCCAGGACAGGGCCGGCCTTACTATGGCTACACCTTC.

The gene calls are TRBV3-1 (or the pseudogene TRBV3-2) and TRBJ2-3; D remains unclear. V lost 1 base to trimming and J lost 6 bases, with 11 bases between them. Germline V CDR1 and CDR2: LGHDT, YNNKEL (reference sequence). The CDR3 loop spans 14 amino acids. The CDR3 sequence is CASSQVLDRDTQYF. CDR3 in DNA: TGTGCCAGCAGCCAAGTTCTTGATCGGGATACGCAGTATTTT.

The chain couples TRBV11-2 to TRBJ2-1, with unresolved D. The germline gives CDR1 SGHAT, CDR2 FQNNGV. This CDR3 comprises 13 residues. The V gene lost 5 bases and the J gene lost 9 bases, with 14 bases spanning the gap. In DNA, the CDR3 is TGTGCCAGCAGCCTCTCTAGGAGCGCTGAGCAGTTCTTC. It is translated as CASSLSRSAEQFF.

The genes are TRBV5-6 and TRBJ2-5; D is possibly TRBD2 (5 bases). CDR3 length: 13 residues. With 0 bases removed from V and 3 bases from J, the gap between germline ends came to 6 bases. Germline CDR1 SGHDT, CDR2 YYEEEE. The CDR3 loop reads CASSLVGEETQYF. The CDR3 region has the DNA TGTGCCAGCAGCTTGGTCGGGGAAGAGACCCAGTACTTC.

The V gene is TRBV27, the J gene TRBJ1-2, with 10 bases aligning to TRBD1. Germline CDR1 reads MNHEY; CDR2 reads SMNVEV (reference sequence). The CDR3 consists of 14 residues. V lost 5 bases and J lost 4; bases outside the gene matches: 4. CDR3 in amino acids: CASSPRTGGYGYTF. CDR3 nucleotide sequence: TGTGCCAGCAGTCCCCGGACAGGGGGCTATGGCTACACCTTC.

DNA for the CDR3: TGTGCCAGCAGTCGGGACATCGCGGAGGAGCCCCAGCATTTT. This gives the protein CASSRDIAEEPQHF. This chain links TRBV2 with TRBJ1-5, with D perhaps matching TRBD1 (6 bases). With 5 bases removed from V and 8 bases from J, the gap between germline ends came to 16 bases. This CDR3 is built from 14 residues. Per germline, CDR1 SNHLY and CDR2 FYNNEI.

This chain links TRBV29-1 with TRBJ2-3; TRBD2 aligns across 10 bases. The CDR3 sequence is 15 residues long. Unmatched junction bases numbered 6, after V lost 4 bases and J lost 2 bases. The germline CDR1 and CDR2 sequences are SQVTM and ANQGSEA. The CDR3 reads CSVGRLAGVTDTQYF. The CDR3 nucleotides read TGCAGCGTTGGGCGACTAGCGGGCGTCACAGATACGCAGTATTTT.

The chain combines TRBV19 with TRBJ1-2; 9 positions match TRBD1. The trim removed 1 base at V and 6 bases at J, leaving 3 bases unmatched. The CDR3 totals 14 residues. CDR1 LNHDA and CDR2 SQIVND come from the germline V gene (reference sequence). CDR3: CASSIGDREHGYTF. CDR3 nucleotide sequence: TGTGCCAGTAGTATAGGGGACAGGGAACATGGCTACACCTTC.

The V and J genes are TRBV3-1 (or the pseudogene TRBV3-2) and TRBJ2-7; D perhaps matches TRBD2 (5 bases). The CDR3 contains 15 residues. The V gene lost 0 bases and the J gene lost 3 bases, with 12 bases spanning the gap. The germline V gene has CDR1 LGHDT and CDR2 YNNKEL (reference sequence). The CDR3 spells CASSQEILRDYEQYF. DNA of the CDR3: TGTGCCAGCAGCCAAGAGATTCTCCGGGACTACGAGCAGTACTTC.

CDR3 amino acids: CASSLSSNTYEQYF. The CDR3 nucleotides read TGTGCCAGCAGCTTATCATCCAACACCTACGAGCAGTACTTC. This sequence joins TRBV7-9 and TRBJ2-7, with D unresolved. V lost 2 bases and J lost 2, with 10 bases in between. The CDR3 has 14 amino acids. Per germline, CDR1 SEHNR and CDR2 FQNEAQ (reference sequence).

This chain joins TRBV29-1 and TRBJ2-1; 7 nucleotides align to TRBD2. Unmatched junction bases numbered 2, after V lost 5 bases and J lost 10 bases. Germline CDR1 and CDR2: SQVTM and ANQGSEA. The CDR3 loop spans 10 amino acids. The DNA of the CDR3 is TGCAGCGTTCGTAGCGGGGAGCAGTTCTTC. Translation gives CSVRSGEQFF.

The chain combines TRBV28 with TRBJ1-2, with D perhaps TRBD1 (6 bases). V was shortened by 6 bases and J by 2 bases, with 19 bases between the two germline ends. The CDR3 has 16 residues. Germline V lookup: CDR1 MDHEN, CDR2 SYDVKM. The chain's CDR3 is CASSLTGVQGNYGYTF. CDR3 nucleotides: TGTGCCAGCAGCCTAACCGGAGTACAGGGAAACTATGGCTACACCTTC.

This chain connects TRBV5-4 to TRBJ2-2, with D maybe TRBD1 (5 bases). The CDR3 runs to 16 residues. CDR1 SGHNT and CDR2 YYREEE come from the germline V gene (reference sequence). Trimming stripped 0 bases from V and 6 bases from J, with 15 bases between. CDR3 residues: CASSLAFQGDAGELFF. The CDR3 nucleotides read TGTGCCAGCAGCTTGGCATTTCAGGGTGACGCCGGGGAGCTGTTTTTT.

V and J are TRBV5-5 and TRBJ2-1; TRBD2 agrees at 8 bases. CDR1 and CDR2 (germline): SGHKS, YYEKEE (reference sequence). The length of the CDR3 is 14 residues. Losses at the gene ends were 3 bases for V and 2 bases for J; bases not matched to a gene: 1. This CDR3 reads CASSSGLAYNEQFF. CDR3 bases: TGTGCCAGCAGCTCGGGACTAGCCTACAATGAGCAGTTCTTC.

The chain has TRBV30 and TRBJ1-1; the D gene is possibly TRBD1 (5 bases). CDR3 size: 14 residues. Germline V gene data show CDR1 as GTSNPN and CDR2 as SVGIG (reference sequence). Trimming removed 2 bases from V and 2 bases from J, with 12 bases in between. This CDR3 reads CAWSLPGLNTEAFF. Written as DNA, the CDR3 is TGTGCCTGGAGTTTACCGGGACTTAACACTGAAGCTTTCTTT.

V is TRBV5-6 and J is TRBJ2-2; possibly TRBD1 for D (5 bases). This CDR3 is 16 amino acids long. Germline V lookup: CDR1 SGHDT, CDR2 YYEEEE. V dropped 0 bases and J dropped 6 bases, with 15 bases sitting between them. Here the CDR3 reads CASSLAYRSQAGELFF. CDR3 in DNA: TGTGCCAGCAGCTTGGCTTACAGGAGTCAGGCCGGGGAGCTGTTTTTT.